The rows below give T cell receptor beta chains drawn from one sample of a study of cytomegalovirus exposure and HLA in healthy donors. Using immunoSEQ multiplex PCR, the repertoire was profiled, and TCRdb retains in-frame clones only, with some absent. The table includes 180,000 or so clones, roughly 80% detected once. The sequencing input was PBMCs. The receptors derive from a woman aged 35 to 49 in good health and CMV-seropositive. Both conserved end residues are part of each CDR3. A D gene is named only where the DNA matches it firmly. The listing skips clone size in some rows; elsewhere it reads once, few, many or a size class.

DNA	CDR3	D	V	length	size	J
TGTGCCAGCAGTAGGACAGGGGCTGTGAACACTGAAGCTTTCTTT	CASSRTGAVNTEAFF	TRBD1	TRBV6-6	15	NA	TRBJ1-1
TGCAGCGTCGCCCGAGGGACAGGGGACACTGAAGCTTTCTTT	CSVARGTGDTEAFF	TRBD1	TRBV29-1	14	NA	TRBJ1-1
TGTGCCAGTACCCGGTTGGCTAGCGCCGACAATGAGCAGTTCTTC	CASTRLASADNEQFF	NA	TRBV19	15	NA	TRBJ2-1
TGCGCCAGCAGCTTGGCGATGGCATCTAACACTGAAGCTTTCTTT	CASSLAMASNTEAFF	NA	TRBV5-1	15	few	TRBJ1-1
TGTGCCAGCAGCAAAACAGGTGAGCGGGAGAGCTACGAGCAGTACTTC	CASSKTGERESYEQYF	NA	TRBV21-1	16	NA	TRBJ2-7
TGTGCCAGTAGACGCAGCGGGAGAGAGTTCTACGAGCAGTACTTC	CASRRSGREFYEQYF	TRBD2	TRBV19	15	NA	TRBJ2-7
TGCAGCGTTGTTAGTCTTAGGGGGAACACTGAAGCTTTCTTT	CSVVSLRGNTEAFF	NA	TRBV29-1	14	NA	TRBJ1-1
TGCAGCGTTGTTGTAAGGAGCTCCTACGAGCAGTACTTC	CSVVVRSSYEQYF	NA	TRBV29-1	13	NA	TRBJ2-7
TGTGCCAGTAGTATAATAGGGGCTAGCGGGAGATTAGGGGAGCAGTTCTTC	CASSIIGASGRLGEQFF	TRBD2	TRBV19	17	few	TRBJ2-1
TGTGCCAGCAGCCCGACAGGGGGGTCGGCTTACGATGGCTACACCTTC	CASSPTGGSAYDGYTF	TRBD1	TRBV5-4	16	NA	TRBJ1-2
TGTGCCAGCAGCTTAGCACAGTGTGAAGCTTTCTTT	CASSLAQCEAFF	NA	TRBV11-2	12	few	TRBJ1-1
TGTGCCAGTACTCCGGGGGAGGGAGGGACTGAAGCTTTCTTT	CASTPGEGGTEAFF	NA	TRBV19	14	NA	TRBJ1-1
TGTGCCAGCAGCCGGCGACTAGGAGGCTACAATGAGCAGTTCTTC	CASSRRLGGYNEQFF	NA	TRBV11-3	15	NA	TRBJ2-1
TGTGCCAGCAGCTTAGACGGGGGGCGAGGCAATCAGCCCCAGCATTTT	CASSLDGGRGNQPQHF	NA	TRBV11-2	16	few	TRBJ1-5
TGTGCCAGCAGTCCATCGACTAGCGGGAGCTCCTACGAGCAGTACTTC	CASSPSTSGSSYEQYF	TRBD2	TRBV2	16	NA	TRBJ2-7
TGTGCCAGCACAAGACAGCCGAGCTCTGGGGCCAACGTCCTGACTTTC	CASTRQPSSGANVLTF	NA	TRBV28	16	NA	TRBJ2-6
TGTGCCAGCACCCCCTCGGGGAGGGGCAATTCACCCCTCCACTTT	CASTPSGRGNSPLHF	NA	TRBV6-1	15	few	TRBJ1-6
TGTGCCAGCAGTTTATCCCGGGATCAGCCCCAGCATTTT	CASSLSRDQPQHF	NA	TRBV27	13	NA	TRBJ1-5
TGTGCCAGCAGCGTGCCAGGGGGCGCGGAATCACCCCTCCACTTT	CASSVPGGAESPLHF	TRBD1	TRBV9	15	NA	TRBJ1-6
TGTGCCAGCAGGCCGGGACAGGGGGGCACTGAAGCTTTCTTT	CASRPGQGGTEAFF	TRBD1	TRBV6-6	14	few	TRBJ1-1
TGTGCCACGGTGGGAGAAGTTTATAGCAATCAGCCCCAGCATTTT	CATVGEVYSNQPQHF	NA	TRBV28	15	NA	TRBJ1-5
TGTGCCAGCAGCTTAGCCGCTAACTACGAGCAGTACTTC	CASSLAANYEQYF	NA	TRBV11-3	13	NA	TRBJ2-7
TGTGCCAGCAGTCGGTGGGGGACAGAACATCCCGAGCAGTACTTC	CASSRWGTEHPEQYF	TRBD1	TRBV27	15	NA	TRBJ2-7
TGTGCCAGCAGCGACACTAACTATGGCTACACCTTC	CASSDTNYGYTF	NA	TRBV2	12	few	TRBJ1-2
TGTGCCTGGAGTAAAGGGGCCAACACTGAAGCTTTCTTT	CAWSKGANTEAFF	NA	TRBV30	13	NA	TRBJ1-1
TGTGCCAGCAGTCCAACCGGGACAGGGAACTACGAGCAGTACTTC	CASSPTGTGNYEQYF	TRBD1	TRBV28	15	NA	TRBJ2-7
TGCGCCAGCAGCTTGCCGGGACAAGGGAACACTGAAGCTTTCTTT	CASSLPGQGNTEAFF	NA	TRBV5-1	15	NA	TRBJ1-1
TGTGCCAGCAGCCCGGGACAGGGGCTCTCTGGGGCCAACGTCCTGACTTTC	CASSPGQGLSGANVLTF	TRBD1	TRBV27	17	NA	TRBJ2-6
TGCACCGTTTTGGGGCAGGCCTCCGGCCAGAACACCGGGGAGCTGTTTTTT	CTVLGQASGQNTGELFF	NA	TRBV29-1	17	once	TRBJ2-2
TGTGCCAGCAGCTTAGCCCGGCAGGATAATTCACCCCTCCACTTT	CASSLARQDNSPLHF	NA	TRBV7-9	15	NA	TRBJ1-6
TGCGCCAGCAGCTTACAGGGGAGCTCCTATAATTCACCCCTCCACTTT	CASSLQGSSYNSPLHF	TRBD1	TRBV5-1	16	NA	TRBJ1-6
TGTGCCAGCAGTGACTTGGGTAGCGGGAGTAACGGCACAGATACGCAGTATTTT	CASSDLGSGSNGTDTQYF	TRBD2	TRBV6-4	18	NA	TRBJ2-3
TGTGCCAGCAGCTCAGGGGTGACAGGGCTGGGCACCGGGGAGCTGTTTTTT	CASSSGVTGLGTGELFF	TRBD1	TRBV7-9	17	once	TRBJ2-2
TGCGCCAGCAGCCAAGGAGAGGCAGGGCACAGCACAGATACGCAGTATTTT	CASSQGEAGHSTDTQYF	NA	TRBV4-1	17	NA	TRBJ2-3
TGTGCCAGCAGCTTAGACAGGGGTACTGAAGCTTTCTTT	CASSLDRGTEAFF	NA	TRBV11-2	13	few	TRBJ1-1
TGTGCCAGCAGTTTGGCGACAGCAGGCGGGAATGGCTACACCTTC	CASSLATAGGNGYTF	NA	TRBV28	15	NA	TRBJ1-2
TGTGCCAGCAGCTTAAAAGGGAGATTTGGCACAGATACGCAGTATTTT	CASSLKGRFGTDTQYF	NA	TRBV7-3	16	few	TRBJ2-3
TGTGCCACACGGACAGTGACTGAAGCTTTCTTT	CATRTVTEAFF	NA	TRBV27	11	once	TRBJ1-1
TGCAGCGTTACCTATGATCGGGAGCGGAACGAGCAGTACTTC	CSVTYDRERNEQYF	NA	TRBV29-1	14	NA	TRBJ2-7
TGTGCCAGCAGCCGGGAGAGCTCCTACAATGAGCAGTTCTTC	CASSRESSYNEQFF	NA	TRBV7-2	14	NA	TRBJ2-1
TGCAGCGTTGTGCAGTCTAACTATGGCTACACCTTC	CSVVQSNYGYTF	NA	TRBV29-1	12	few	TRBJ1-2
TGTGCCAGCAGCGGCGGGACAGGGGTCAGGGAGACCCAGTACTTC	CASSGGTGVRETQYF	TRBD1	TRBV7-9	15	NA	TRBJ2-5
TGTGCCTGGAGTCCCGGGACAGGGGAAAAACTGTTTTTT	CAWSPGTGEKLFF	TRBD1	TRBV30	13	NA	TRBJ1-4
TGTGCCAGCAGTGATCAGGGGCCTCATGGCTACACCTTC	CASSDQGPHGYTF	NA	TRBV6-1	13	NA	TRBJ1-2
TGTGCCAGCAGCTCAGACAGGGCCCCCGAGAACACCGGGGAGCTGTTTTTT	CASSSDRAPENTGELFF	TRBD1	TRBV11-2	17	NA	TRBJ2-2
TGTGCCAGCAGCTCAGACAGTTACTATGGCTACACCTTC	CASSSDSYYGYTF	NA	TRBV11-2	13	NA	TRBJ1-2
TGTGCCAGCAAGCGTTTACAGGTTGAAAATCAGCCCCAGCATTTT	CASKRLQVENQPQHF	NA	TRBV2	15	NA	TRBJ1-5
TGTGCCAGCAGCCCCCTCCGCCCGGGGGACAATGAGCAGTTCTTC	CASSPLRPGDNEQFF	NA	TRBV11-2	15	NA	TRBJ2-1
TGCAGCGTCCGAGGGACACAGCAAGGAAATGAAAAACTGTTTTTT	CSVRGTQQGNEKLFF	NA	TRBV29-1	15	NA	TRBJ1-4
TGTGCCAGCAGCTTACGCGGGAGCAACTCCTACAATGAGCAGTTCTTC	CASSLRGSNSYNEQFF	TRBD2	TRBV11-2	16	NA	TRBJ2-1
TGTGCCAGCAGCAACTACCGGGACAGGGGGTCCTACGAGCAGTACTTC	CASSNYRDRGSYEQYF	TRBD1	TRBV7-9	16	NA	TRBJ2-7
TGCGCCAGCACCAGGGGGCGAGGGGACACCGGGGAGCTGTTTTTT	CASTRGRGDTGELFF	TRBD1	TRBV5-1	15	NA	TRBJ2-2
TGCGCCAGCAGCTCCCAGGGCGGGAGAGACTACGAGCAGTACTTC	CASSSQGGRDYEQYF	TRBD2	TRBV5-1	15	NA	TRBJ2-7
TGTGCCAGCAGCTCGACTAGCGGGTGGACCTACGAGCAGTACTTC	CASSSTSGWTYEQYF	TRBD2	TRBV7-2	15	NA	TRBJ2-7
TGTGCCAGCAGTGGACTAGCGGGAGCAGATACGCAGTATTTT	CASSGLAGADTQYF	TRBD2	TRBV2	14	NA	TRBJ2-3
TGTGCCAGCAGCGAGAGGGGACAGGGGAGCTACGAGCAGTACTTC	CASSERGQGSYEQYF	TRBD1	TRBV9	15	NA	TRBJ2-7
TGTGCCAGTCACGGACAGGGGGAAACAAATGAGCAGTTCTTC	CASHGQGETNEQFF	TRBD1	TRBV28	14	NA	TRBJ2-1
TGTGCCAGCAGCTTAGATCTCGTCAACTATGGCTACACCTTC	CASSLDLVNYGYTF	NA	TRBV7-2	14	NA	TRBJ1-2
TGTGCCAGCAGCCAAGGGGCACCGGTCTCCTACAATGAGCAGTTCTTC	CASSQGAPVSYNEQFF	NA	TRBV4-2	16	NA	TRBJ2-1